This T cell receptor beta chain was obtained from a study of sequential checkpoint blockade in melanoma. Whole-study context: Randomization was 1:1 between first-line nivolumab→ipilimumab and ipilimumab→nivolumab. Maintenance nivolumab came after either treatment sequence.

The CDR3 is 15 residues long. Germline CDR1 is LGHNA and CDR2 is YSLEER. J was trimmed by 4 bases and V by 3 bases; bases with no gene match: 6. Using immunoSEQ multiplex PCR, the repertoire was profiled, and TCRdb retains in-frame clones only, with some absent. The sample has roughly 20,000 clones; about 70% are singletons. Documented treatment: randomized to nivolumab then ipilimumab (arm A) or the reverse (arm B). Patients had received no earlier DNA-damaging chemotherapy. Sorted cells were live CD3+CD8+, lacking CD19 and CD56, from PBMCs. This specimen was CD8+ T cells sorted from blood (inferred from file names), taken from a patient given nivolumab and ipilimumab in sequence. The receptor's source is a human donor with melanoma. The V call is TRBV4-3, the J call TRBJ2-7; TRBD1 matches at 10 bases. Written as DNA, the CDR3 is TGCGCCAGCAGCCAGGGCTGGGGACAGGGGTACGAGCAGTACTTC. Protein: CASSQGWGQGYEQYF.